The entry below gives a single T cell receptor (beta chain) sequence along with its context. Its target is not known. The data were taken from a study of cytomegalovirus exposure and HLA in healthy donors. Study-wide results and caveats: The HLA-A and HLA-B alleles of most subjects were reportedly predicted accurately from TCR beta sequences. TCR beta chains associated with HLA were, in a later analysis, more clonally expanded than equally common others.

Germline loops: CDR1 SGHTA, CDR2 FQGNSA. The V and J ends lost 3 bases and 4 bases respectively, with 13 bases between them. There are 14 residues in the CDR3. PCR amplification relied on 60 Vbeta primers (plus 13 Jbeta primers). This table comes from immunoSEQ multiplex PCR, and its TCRdb copy is limited to in-frame clones, with some not included. The table includes some 130,000 clones, 75% to 90% detected once. The chain carries TRBV7-2 and TRBJ2-7, with TRBD2 as a possible D gene (5 bases). The sample comprised PBMCs. The TCR sequence derives from a man aged 25 to 40 in good health and CMV-seronegative. CDR3 in DNA: TGTGCCAGCAGCTTCCCGGGGAAGCCGTACGAGCAGTACTTC. This sequence encodes CASSFPGKPYEQYF.